This T cell receptor (beta chain) was captured in a study of blood T cells in healthy people across ages. General observations from the study: Estimates drawn from one million T cells were deemed to understate diversity. Older individuals had lower TCR beta diversity per million T cells (the decline was roughly linear). Changes in expanded clonotypes were possibly confounded, as the CMV status of donors was unknown.

PCR was performed a second time for about 6 to 11 cycles using a sample-barcoded 5' primer and a J-beta primer mix. TCRdb re-called the 5' RACE reads with MiXCR, one entry per CDR3 protein. Among 650,000 to 700,000 distinct CDR3 sequences listed, more than 45% were seen once. The CDR3 runs to 18 residues. Per germline, CDR1 LGHDT and CDR2 YNNKEL (reference sequence). With 0 bases clipped from V and 1 base from J, the junction kept 9 bases outside the gene matches. This clonotype was detected ten times or more. The antigen is unknown. Every sample yielded at least 6 million isolated PBMCs. This chain connects TRBV3-1 to TRBJ2-4, with 7 positions matching TRBD2. The receptor was isolated from an elderly woman in good health. Sequenced: blood. As DNA, the CDR3 is TGTGCCAGCAGCCAAGATCCCGGGAGGATGGGTGCCAAAAACATTCAGTACTTC. It is translated as CASSQDPGRMGAKNIQYF. The full variable domain, its missing parts supplied by reference TRBV3-1 and TRBJ2-4, is DTAVSQTPKYLVTQMGNDKSIKCEQNLGHDTMYWYKQDSKKFLKIMFSYNNKELIINETVPNRFSPKSPDKAHLNLHINSLELGDSAVYFCASSQDPGRMGAKNIQYFGAGTRLSVL.